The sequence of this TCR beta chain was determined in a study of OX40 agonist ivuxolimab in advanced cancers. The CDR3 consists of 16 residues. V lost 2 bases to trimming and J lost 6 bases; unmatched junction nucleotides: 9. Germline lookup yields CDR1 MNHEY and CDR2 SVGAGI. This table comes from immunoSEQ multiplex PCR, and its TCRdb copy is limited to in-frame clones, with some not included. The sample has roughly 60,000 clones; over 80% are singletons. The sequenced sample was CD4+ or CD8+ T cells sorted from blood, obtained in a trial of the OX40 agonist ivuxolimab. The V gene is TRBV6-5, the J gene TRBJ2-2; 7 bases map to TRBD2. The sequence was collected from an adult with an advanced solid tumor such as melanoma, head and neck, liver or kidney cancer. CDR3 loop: CASSYGGLVESGELFF. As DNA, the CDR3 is TGTGCCAGCAGTTACGGTGGACTAGTTGAGTCCGGGGAGCTGTTTTTT.